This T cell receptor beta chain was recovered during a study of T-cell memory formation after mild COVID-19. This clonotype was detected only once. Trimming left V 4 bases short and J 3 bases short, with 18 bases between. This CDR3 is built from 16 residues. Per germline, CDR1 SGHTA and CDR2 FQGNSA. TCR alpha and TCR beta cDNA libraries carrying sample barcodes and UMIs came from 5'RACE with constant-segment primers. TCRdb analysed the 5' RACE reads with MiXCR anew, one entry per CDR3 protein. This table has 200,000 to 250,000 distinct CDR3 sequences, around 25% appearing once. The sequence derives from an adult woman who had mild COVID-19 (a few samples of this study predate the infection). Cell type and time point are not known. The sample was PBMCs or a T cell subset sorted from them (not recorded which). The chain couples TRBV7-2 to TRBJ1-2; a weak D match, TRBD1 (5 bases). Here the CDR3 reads CASSSLGGTADYGYTF. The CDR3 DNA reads TGTGCCAGCAGCTCACTCGGGGGGACCGCCGACTATGGCTACACCTTC.